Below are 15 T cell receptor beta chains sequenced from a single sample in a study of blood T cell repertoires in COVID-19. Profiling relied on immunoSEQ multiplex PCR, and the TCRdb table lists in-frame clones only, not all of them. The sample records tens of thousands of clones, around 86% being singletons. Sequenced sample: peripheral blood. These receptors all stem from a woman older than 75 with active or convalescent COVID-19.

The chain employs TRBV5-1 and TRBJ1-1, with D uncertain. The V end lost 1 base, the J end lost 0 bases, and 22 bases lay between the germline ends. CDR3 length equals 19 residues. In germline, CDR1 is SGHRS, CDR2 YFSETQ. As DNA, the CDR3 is TGCGCCAGCAGCTTGTTAGGGCTCGGGGAAATATCAGTGAACACTGAAGCTTTCTTT. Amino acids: CASSLLGLGEISVNTEAFF.

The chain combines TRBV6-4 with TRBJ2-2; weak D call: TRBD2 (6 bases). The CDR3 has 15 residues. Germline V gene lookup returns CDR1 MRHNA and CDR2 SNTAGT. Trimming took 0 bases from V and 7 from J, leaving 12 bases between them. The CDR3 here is CASSDSWGEDGELFF. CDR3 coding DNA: TGTGCCAGCAGTGACTCGTGGGGGGAAGACGGGGAGCTGTTTTTT.

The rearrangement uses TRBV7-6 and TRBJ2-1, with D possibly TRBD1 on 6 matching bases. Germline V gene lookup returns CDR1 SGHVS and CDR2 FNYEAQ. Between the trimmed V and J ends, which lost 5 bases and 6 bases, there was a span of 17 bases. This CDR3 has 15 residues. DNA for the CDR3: TGTGCCAGCAGCAGAACAGGGTCAATAATCAATGAGCAGTTCTTC. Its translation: CASSRTGSIINEQFF.

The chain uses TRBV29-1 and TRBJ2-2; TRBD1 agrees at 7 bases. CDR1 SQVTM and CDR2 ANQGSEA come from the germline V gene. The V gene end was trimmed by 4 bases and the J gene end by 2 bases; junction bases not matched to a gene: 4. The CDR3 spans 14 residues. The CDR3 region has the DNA TGCAGCGTTGTGGACAGGCTTAACACCGGGGAGCTGTTTTTT. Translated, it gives CSVVDRLNTGELFF.

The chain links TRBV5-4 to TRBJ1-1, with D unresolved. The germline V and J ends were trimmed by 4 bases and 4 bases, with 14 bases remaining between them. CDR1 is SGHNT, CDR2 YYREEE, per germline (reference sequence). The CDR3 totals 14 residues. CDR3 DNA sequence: TGTGCCAGCAGCCGGCGTGGCGGGGTCACTGAAGCTTTCTTT. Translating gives CASSRRGGVTEAFF.

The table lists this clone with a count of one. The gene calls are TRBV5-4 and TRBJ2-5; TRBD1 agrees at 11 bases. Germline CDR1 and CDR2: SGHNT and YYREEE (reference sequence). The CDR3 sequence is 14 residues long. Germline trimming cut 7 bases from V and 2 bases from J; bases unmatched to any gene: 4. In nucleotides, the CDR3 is TGTGCCAGCGCCCGGGACAGGGGGCAAGAGACCCAGTACTTC. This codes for CASARDRGQETQYF.

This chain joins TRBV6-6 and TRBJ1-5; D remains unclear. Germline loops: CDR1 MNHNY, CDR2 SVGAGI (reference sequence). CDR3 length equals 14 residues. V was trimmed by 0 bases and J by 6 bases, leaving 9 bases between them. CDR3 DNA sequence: TGTGCCAGCAGTTACTCGGAGGGAGGTCAGCCCCAGCATTTT. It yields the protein CASSYSEGGQPQHF.

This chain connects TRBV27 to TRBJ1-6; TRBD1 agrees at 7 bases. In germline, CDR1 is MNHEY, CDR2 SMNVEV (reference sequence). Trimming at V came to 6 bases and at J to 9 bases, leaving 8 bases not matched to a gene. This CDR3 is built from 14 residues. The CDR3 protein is CASRSPGQLSPLHF. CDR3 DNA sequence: TGTGCCAGCAGGTCTCCGGGACAGCTTTCACCCCTCCACTTT.

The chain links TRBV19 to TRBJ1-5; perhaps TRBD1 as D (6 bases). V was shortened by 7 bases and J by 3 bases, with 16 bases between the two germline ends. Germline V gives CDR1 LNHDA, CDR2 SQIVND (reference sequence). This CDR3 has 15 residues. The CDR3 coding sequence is TGTGCCAGTACCCCGGGACAAGGGCCCAATCAGCCCCAGCATTTT. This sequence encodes CASTPGQGPNQPQHF.

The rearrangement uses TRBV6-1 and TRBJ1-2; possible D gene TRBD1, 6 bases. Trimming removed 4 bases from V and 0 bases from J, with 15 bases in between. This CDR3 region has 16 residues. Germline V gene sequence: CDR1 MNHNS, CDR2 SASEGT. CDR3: CASSAPDRPPNYGYTF. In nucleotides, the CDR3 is TGTGCCAGCAGTGCCCCGGACAGACCTCCTAACTATGGCTACACCTTC.

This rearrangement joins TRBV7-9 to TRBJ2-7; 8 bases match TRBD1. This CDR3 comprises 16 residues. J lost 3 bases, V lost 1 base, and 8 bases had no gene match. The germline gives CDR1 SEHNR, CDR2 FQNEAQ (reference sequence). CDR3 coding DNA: TGTGCCAGCAGCTTAGTTAACTCGGGACAGGACTACGAGCAGTACTTC. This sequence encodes CASSLVNSGQDYEQYF.

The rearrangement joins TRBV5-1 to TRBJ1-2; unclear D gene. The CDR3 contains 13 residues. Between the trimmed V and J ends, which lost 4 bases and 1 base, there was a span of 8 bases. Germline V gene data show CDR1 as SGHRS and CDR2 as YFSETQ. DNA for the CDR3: TGCGCCAGCAGCCTACCGGGTAACTATGGCTACACCTTC. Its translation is CASSLPGNYGYTF.

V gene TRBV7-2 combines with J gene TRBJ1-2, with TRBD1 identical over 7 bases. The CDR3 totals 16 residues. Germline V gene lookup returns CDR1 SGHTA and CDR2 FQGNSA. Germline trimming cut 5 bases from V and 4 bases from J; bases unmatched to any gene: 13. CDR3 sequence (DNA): TGTGCCAGCAGCCAAGATAGGGGGCTAGTTCGCTATGGCTACACCTTC. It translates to CASSQDRGLVRYGYTF.

This chain's CDR3 is CASSLVDREDGYTF. The CDR3 DNA follows: TGTGCCAGCAGCTTAGTGGACAGGGAGGATGGCTACACCTTC. The chain couples TRBV7-2 to TRBJ1-2; 8 bases fit TRBD1. J lost 6 bases, V lost 1 base, and 4 bases had no gene match. Looked up from germline, CDR1 is SGHTA and CDR2 is FQGNSA. The CDR3 is made up of 14 amino acids.

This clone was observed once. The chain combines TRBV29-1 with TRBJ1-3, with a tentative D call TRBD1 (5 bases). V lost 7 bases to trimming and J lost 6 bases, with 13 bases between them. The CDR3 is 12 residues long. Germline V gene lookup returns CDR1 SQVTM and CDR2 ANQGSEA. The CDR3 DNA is TGCAGCGCCTGGACATGGCAAAACACCATATATTTT. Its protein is CSAWTWQNTIYF.